The 17 T cell receptor beta chains below all came from one sample that was sequenced in a study of beta chain features in type 1 diabetes. Study conclusions and caveats: TCRB CDR3s from Type 1 diabetes patients were moderately but significantly shorter in all four CD4+ subsets.

Of the isolated RNA, all was reverse transcribed, and so the sequenced material was expressed TCRB transcripts. The assay was immunoSEQ multiplex PCR, and TCRdb's table has in-frame clones only and misses some. The repertoire holds 300,000 to 450,000 clones, 8.5% to 10% seen once, with approximately 0.55% in the top ten. For these TCRs, the target antigens are not known. Sequencing used central memory CD4+ T cells from blood. These TCRs come from a man in his thirties or forties with type 1 diabetes.

This clone showed up many times. V gene TRBV9 combines with J gene TRBJ2-1; D might be TRBD2 (6 bases). This CDR3 region has 17 residues. Germline V CDR1 and CDR2: SGDLS, YYNGEE. The germline V and J ends were trimmed by 0 bases and 0 bases, with 13 bases remaining between them. The CDR3 nucleotides are TGTGCCAGCAGCGTAGCTCTAGCGCAGAGCTCCTACAATGAGCAGTTCTTC. Protein product: CASSVALAQSSYNEQFF. The whole variable domain, filled in from reference TRBV9 and TRBJ2-1, reads DSGVTQTPKHLITATGQRVTLRCSPRSGDLSVYWYQQSLDQGLQFLIQYYNGEERAKGNILERFSAQQFPDLHSELNLSSLELGDSALYFCASSVALAQSSYNEQFFGPGTRLTVL.

This clone was seen a handful of times. The chain carries TRBV4-2 and TRBJ2-6; 15 bases align to TRBD2. The V gene end was trimmed by 3 bases and the J gene end by 1 base; junction bases not matched to a gene: 1. Germline CDR1 is LGHNA and CDR2 is YNFKEQ. The length of the CDR3 is 18 residues. The CDR3 is CASSHGLAGGSGANVLTF. The CDR3, as DNA: TGTGCCAGCAGCCATGGACTAGCGGGAGGGTCTGGGGCCAACGTCCTGACTTTC.

This clone was seen a handful of times. The DNA of the CDR3 is TGTGCCAGCAGACAGAACTATGGCTACACCTTC. Translation gives CASRQNYGYTF. This sequence joins TRBV6-1 and TRBJ1-2; D is undetermined. Germline CDR1 MNHNS, CDR2 SASEGT. This CDR3 has 11 amino acids. The V end was cut by 6 bases, the J end by 2 bases, with 4 bases between.

This clone was seen a few times. The chain employs TRBV2 and TRBJ2-2, with a tentative D call TRBD1 (6 bases). Per the germline V gene, CDR1 is SNHLY and CDR2 is FYNNEI. The V and J ends lost 7 bases and 1 base respectively, with 10 bases between them. This CDR3 has 14 amino acids. DNA of the CDR3: TGTGCCAGCATACAGGGAGTGAACACCGGGGAGCTGTTTTTT. Translated: CASIQGVNTGELFF. Full variable domain (remainder filled in from reference TRBV2 and TRBJ2-2): EPEVTQTPSHQVTQMGQEVILRCVPISNHLYFYWYRQILGQKVEFLVSFYNNEISEKSEIFDDQFSVERPDGSNFTLKIRSTKLEDSAMYFCASIQGVNTGELFFGEGSRLTVL.

This clone was seen more than once but under ten times. This chain uses TRBV28 with TRBJ2-5; D is tentatively TRBD1 or TRBD2 (5 bases each). Per germline, CDR1 MDHEN and CDR2 SYDVKM. The CDR3 is 15 amino acids. The ends were cut back, 5 bases at V and 0 bases at J, with 13 bases in the middle. This CDR3 is CASSPNGAYQETQYF. The CDR3 DNA follows: TGTGCCAGCAGTCCAAACGGGGCCTACCAAGAGACCCAGTACTTC.

V is TRBV6-5 and J is TRBJ2-3; 8 nucleotides match TRBD2. The ends lost 10 bases at V and 3 bases at J; junction bases unmatched: 9. The CDR3 totals 14 residues. In germline, CDR1 is MNHEY, CDR2 SVGAGI. The CDR3 region is CATLSGSWTDTQYF. The CDR3 region has the DNA TGTGCCACCCTGAGCGGGAGTTGGACAGATACGCAGTATTTT.

To note about this clone: The same CDR3 is also encoded by other DNA sequences in this sample. V and J are TRBV7-2 and TRBJ2-7; no reliable D call. V lost 2 bases and J 5 bases, leaving 7 bases between the germline ends. CDR3 length equals 12 residues. Germline V gene sequence: CDR1 SGHTA, CDR2 FQGNSA. The CDR3 DNA follows: TGTGCCAGCAGCTTAAGAACGAACGAGCAGTACTTC. It translates to CASSLRTNEQYF.

A few counts support this clone. The V call is TRBV11-2, the J call TRBJ2-5; 8 bases agree with TRBD2. Trimming cost V 2 bases and J 2 bases; bases outside gene matches: 4. CDR3 length: 15 amino acids. Germline CDR1 reads SGHAT; CDR2 reads FQNNGV. The CDR3 DNA reads TGTGCCAGCAGCTTATTGGCGGGAGGTCAAGAGACCCAGTACTTC. Protein sequence: CASSLLAGGQETQYF.

The CDR3 loop is CASSWGLAGVDEQFF. The CDR3 bases are TGTGCCAGCAGTTGGGGCCTAGCTGGTGTGGATGAGCAGTTCTTC. The chain links TRBV6-5 to TRBJ2-1; D may match TRBD1 or TRBD2 (5 bases each). Trimming shortened V by 4 bases and J by 8 bases, and 18 bases separated the two germline ends. There are 15 residues in the CDR3. The germline gives CDR1 MNHEY, CDR2 SVGAGI.

This clone was detected only a few times. The genes are TRBV18 and TRBJ1-1, with D perhaps TRBD1 (6 bases). CDR1 KGHSH and CDR2 LQKENI come from the germline V gene. V lost 5 bases to trimming and J lost 5 bases, with 18 bases between them. The CDR3 extends over 15 amino acids. Here the CDR3 reads CASSSLQGEGTEAFF. The CDR3 nucleotides are TGTGCCAGCTCATCCTTACAGGGAGAAGGTACTGAAGCTTTCTTT.

This clone was recorded a few times. This chain connects TRBV2 to TRBJ2-3, with D possibly TRBD2 on 6 matching bases. Germline values: CDR1 SNHLY, CDR2 FYNNEI. The CDR3 length is 13 residues. V lost 10 bases and J lost 0, with 11 bases in between. The CDR3 DNA follows: TGTGCCAAAGCCGGGAGTAGCACAGATACGCAGTATTTT. Its protein is CAKAGSSTDTQYF.

This clone appeared many times. The sample contains more than one DNA sequence encoding this CDR3. The chain is built from TRBV18 and TRBJ2-7; D is perhaps TRBD2 (5 bases). Germline lookup yields CDR1 KGHSH and CDR2 LQKENI. The length of the CDR3 is 13 residues. V lost 0 bases to trimming and J lost 3 bases, with 6 bases between them. The CDR3 nucleotides are TGTGCCAGCTCACCACCAGGGAGCTACGAGCAGTACTTC. This gives the protein CASSPPGSYEQYF. The full variable domain, its missing parts supplied by reference TRBV18 and TRBJ2-7, is NAGVMQNPRHLVRRRGQEARLRCSPMKGHSHVYWYRQLPEEGLKFMVYLQKENIIDESGMPKERFSAEFPKEGPSILRIQQVVRGDSAAYFCASSPPGSYEQYFGPGTRLTVT.

This sequence joins TRBV13 and TRBJ2-5, with 9 bases identical to TRBD1. Near its end, the DNA agrees better with TRBJ2-7, so the J call may be wrong. Germline V gene data show CDR1 as PRHDT and CDR2 as FYEKMQ (reference sequence). The CDR3 loop spans 16 amino acids. The CDR3 sequence is CASSKKTGGISYEQYF. DNA for the CDR3: TGTGCCAGCAGCAAAAAAACAGGGGGCATATCCTACGAGCAGTACTTC.

This clone was seen a handful of times. The CDR3 loop reads CASSPPGSGSETQYF. CDR3 DNA sequence: TGTGCCAGCTCACCACCAGGGTCAGGGTCGGAGACCCAGTACTTC. The chain links TRBV18 to TRBJ2-5, with D perhaps matching TRBD1 (5 bases). Germline V CDR1 and CDR2: KGHSH, LQKENI. This CDR3 has 15 amino acids. Deletions cut 0 bases from V and 5 bases from J, with 13 bases between.

The chain links TRBV5-4 to TRBJ2-1; D is uncertain. The CDR3 has 13 amino acids. Deletions cut 2 bases from V and 6 bases from J, with 9 bases between. CDR1 and CDR2 from the germline V gene are SGHNT and YYREEE (reference sequence). The CDR3 DNA sequence: TGTGCCAGCAGCTTTATGGCGGCCAATGAGCAGTTCTTC. Encoded protein: CASSFMAANEQFF.

The chain combines TRBV7-6 with TRBJ2-5; D might be TRBD1 (7 bases). Trimming stripped 5 bases from V and 4 bases from J, with 17 bases between. Germline V gene sequence: CDR1 SGHVS, CDR2 FNYEAQ. The CDR3 length is 15 residues. CDR3 in amino acids: CASSPQQGGGETQYF. CDR3 nucleotides: TGTGCCAGCAGCCCCCAGCAGGGGGGTGGAGAGACCCAGTACTTC.

This clone was observed a handful of times. The chain uses TRBV9 and TRBJ2-3, with a weak D call TRBD2 (6 bases). This CDR3 contains 13 residues. Germline lookup yields CDR1 SGDLS and CDR2 YYNGEE. Trimming removed 4 bases from V and 5 bases from J, with 11 bases in between. The CDR3 nucleotides are TGTGCCAGCAGCCCCCCGGAGGGAGATACGCAGTATTTT. Translating gives CASSPPEGDTQYF.